Sequencing of this T cell receptor (beta chain) was carried out in a study of blood T cell repertoires in COVID-19. Across the study: COVID-19 samples, acute and convalescent, were from the United States, Italy and Spain. Sources were T cells, B-cell-depleted T cells, or PBMCs; the material itself was cDNA or gDNA.

As processed by the authors: Reference gene primers were amplified, and this amplification served to estimate nucleated cell counts. Data came from immunoSEQ multiplex PCR; TCRdb stores just in-frame clones and leaves some out. The V and J calls and clone size come from that table; D and trimming were worked out from the DNA. The sample consists of about 260,000 clones, around 90% of them appearing once. The ends were cut back, 6 bases at V and 0 bases at J, with 11 bases in the middle. Looked up from germline, CDR1 is SGHTA and CDR2 is FQGNSA. The length of the CDR3 is 14 residues. The specimen sequenced was peripheral blood. The V gene is TRBV7-2, the J gene TRBJ1-1, with D perhaps TRBD1 (5 bases). The sequence was collected from a human donor in a cohort sampled during active COVID-19. CDR3 DNA: TGTGCCAGCAGAGAGGGGACTTTGAACACTGAAGCTTTCTTT. Protein sequence: CASREGTLNTEAFF.